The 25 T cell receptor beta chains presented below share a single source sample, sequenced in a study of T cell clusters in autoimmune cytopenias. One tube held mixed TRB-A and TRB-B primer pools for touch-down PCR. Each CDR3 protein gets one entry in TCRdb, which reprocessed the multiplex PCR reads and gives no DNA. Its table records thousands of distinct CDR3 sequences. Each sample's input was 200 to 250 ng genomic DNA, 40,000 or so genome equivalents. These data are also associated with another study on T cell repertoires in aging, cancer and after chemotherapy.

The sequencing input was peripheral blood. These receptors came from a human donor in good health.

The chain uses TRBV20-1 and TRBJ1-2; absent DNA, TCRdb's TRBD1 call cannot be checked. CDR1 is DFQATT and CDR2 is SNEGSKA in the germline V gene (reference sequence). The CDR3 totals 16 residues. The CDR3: CSARGGQGTANYCYTF.

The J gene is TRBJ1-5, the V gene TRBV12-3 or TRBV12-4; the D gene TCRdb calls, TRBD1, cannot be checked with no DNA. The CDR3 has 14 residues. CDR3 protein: CASRVGQGIQPQHF.

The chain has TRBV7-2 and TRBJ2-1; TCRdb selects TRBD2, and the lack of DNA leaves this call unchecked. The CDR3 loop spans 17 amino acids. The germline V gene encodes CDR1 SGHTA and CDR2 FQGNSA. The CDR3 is CASSLQAGTASYNEQFF.

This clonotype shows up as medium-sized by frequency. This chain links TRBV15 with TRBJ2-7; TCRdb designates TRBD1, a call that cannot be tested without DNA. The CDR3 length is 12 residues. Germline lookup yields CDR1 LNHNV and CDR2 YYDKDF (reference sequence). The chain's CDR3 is CATSPSGVEQYF.

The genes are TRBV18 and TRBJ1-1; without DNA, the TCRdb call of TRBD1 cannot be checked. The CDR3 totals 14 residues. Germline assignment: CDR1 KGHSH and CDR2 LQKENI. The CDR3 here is CASSPGTGGPEAFF.

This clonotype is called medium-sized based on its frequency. Here the CDR3 reads CASSIGPLPDTEAFF. The rearrangement links TRBV19 to TRBJ1-1; the TCRdb D gene call, TRBD1, has no DNA to confirm it. This CDR3 is built from 15 residues. Germline CDR1 LNHDA, CDR2 SQIVND (reference sequence).

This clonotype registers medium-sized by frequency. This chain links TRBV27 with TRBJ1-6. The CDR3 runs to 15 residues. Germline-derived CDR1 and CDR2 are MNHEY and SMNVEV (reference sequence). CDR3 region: CASSLSNIGGSPLHF.

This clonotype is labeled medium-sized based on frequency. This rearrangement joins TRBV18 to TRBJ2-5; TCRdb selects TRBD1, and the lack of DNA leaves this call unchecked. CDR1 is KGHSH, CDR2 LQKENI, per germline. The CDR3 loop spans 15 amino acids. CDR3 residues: CASSPRDSYQETQYF.

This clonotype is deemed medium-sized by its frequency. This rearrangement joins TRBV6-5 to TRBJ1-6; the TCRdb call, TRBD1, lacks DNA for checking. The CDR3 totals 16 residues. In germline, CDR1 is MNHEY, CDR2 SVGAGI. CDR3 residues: CASSYPTGGGRSPLHF.

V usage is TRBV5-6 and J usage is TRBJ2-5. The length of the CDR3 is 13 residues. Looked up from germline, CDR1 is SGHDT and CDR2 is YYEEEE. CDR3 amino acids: CASSLELQETQYF.

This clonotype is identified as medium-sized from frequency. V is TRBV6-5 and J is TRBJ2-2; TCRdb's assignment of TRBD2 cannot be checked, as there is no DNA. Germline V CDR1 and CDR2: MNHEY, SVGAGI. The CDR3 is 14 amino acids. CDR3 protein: CATRPQGNTGELFF.

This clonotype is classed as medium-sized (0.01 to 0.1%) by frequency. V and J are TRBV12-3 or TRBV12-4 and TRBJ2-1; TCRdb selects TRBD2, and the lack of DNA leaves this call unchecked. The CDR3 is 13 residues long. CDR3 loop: CASSPTLAGEQFF.

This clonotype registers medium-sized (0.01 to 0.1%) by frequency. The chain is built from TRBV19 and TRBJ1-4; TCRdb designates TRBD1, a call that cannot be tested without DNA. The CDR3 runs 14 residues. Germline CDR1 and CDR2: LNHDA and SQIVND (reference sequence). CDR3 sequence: CASENRGHSEKLFF.

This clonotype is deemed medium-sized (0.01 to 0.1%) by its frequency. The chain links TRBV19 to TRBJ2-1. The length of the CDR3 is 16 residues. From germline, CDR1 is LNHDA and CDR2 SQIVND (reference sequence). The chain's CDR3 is CASRSSILGPYNEQFF.

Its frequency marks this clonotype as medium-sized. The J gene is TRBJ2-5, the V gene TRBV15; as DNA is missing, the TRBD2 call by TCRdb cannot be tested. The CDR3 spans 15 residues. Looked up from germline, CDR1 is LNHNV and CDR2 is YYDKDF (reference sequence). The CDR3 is CATSRASLGGETQYF. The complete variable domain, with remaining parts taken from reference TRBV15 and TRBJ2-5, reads DAMVIQNPRYQVTQFGKPVTLSCSQTLNHNVMYWYQQKSSQAPKLLFHYYDKDFNNEADTPDNFQSRRPNTSFCFLDIRSPGLGDTAMYLCATSRASLGGETQYFGPGTRLLVL.

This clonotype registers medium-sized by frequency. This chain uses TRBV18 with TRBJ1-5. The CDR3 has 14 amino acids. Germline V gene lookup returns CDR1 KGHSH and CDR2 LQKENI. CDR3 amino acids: CASSPQDSYQPQHF.

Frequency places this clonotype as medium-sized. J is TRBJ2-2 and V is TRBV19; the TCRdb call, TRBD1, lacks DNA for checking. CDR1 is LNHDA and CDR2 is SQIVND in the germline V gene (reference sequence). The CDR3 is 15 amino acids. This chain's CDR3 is CASSRQGAFIGELFF.

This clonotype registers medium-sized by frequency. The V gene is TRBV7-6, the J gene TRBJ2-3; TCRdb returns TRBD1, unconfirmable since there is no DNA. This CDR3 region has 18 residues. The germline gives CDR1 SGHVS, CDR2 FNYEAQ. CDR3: CASSLGRGDPLGTDTQYF.

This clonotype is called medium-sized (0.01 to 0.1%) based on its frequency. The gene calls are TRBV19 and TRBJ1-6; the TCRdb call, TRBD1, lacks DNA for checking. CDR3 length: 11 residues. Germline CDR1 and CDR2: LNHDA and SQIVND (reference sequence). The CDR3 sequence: CASSIAGALHF.

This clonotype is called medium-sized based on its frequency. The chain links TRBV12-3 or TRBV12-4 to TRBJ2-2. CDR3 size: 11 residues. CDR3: CASTTRGELFF.

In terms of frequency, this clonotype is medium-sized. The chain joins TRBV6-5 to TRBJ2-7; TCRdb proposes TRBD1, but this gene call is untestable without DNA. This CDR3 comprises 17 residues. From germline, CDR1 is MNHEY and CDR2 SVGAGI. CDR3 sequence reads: CASSYFSPGPQTYEQYF.

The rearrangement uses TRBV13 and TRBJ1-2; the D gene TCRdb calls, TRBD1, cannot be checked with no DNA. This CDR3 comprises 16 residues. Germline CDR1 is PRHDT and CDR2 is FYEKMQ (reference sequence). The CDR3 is CASSLATRGLRGGYTF.

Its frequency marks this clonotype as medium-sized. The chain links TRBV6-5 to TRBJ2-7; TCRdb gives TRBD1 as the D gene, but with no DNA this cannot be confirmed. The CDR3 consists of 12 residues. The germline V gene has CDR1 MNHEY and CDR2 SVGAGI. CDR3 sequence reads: CASSSRTGEQYF.

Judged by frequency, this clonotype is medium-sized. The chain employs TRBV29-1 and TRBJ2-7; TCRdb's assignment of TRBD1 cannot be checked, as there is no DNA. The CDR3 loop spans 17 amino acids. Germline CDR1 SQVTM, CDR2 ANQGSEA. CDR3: CSVDEWSDRGEEFEQYF.

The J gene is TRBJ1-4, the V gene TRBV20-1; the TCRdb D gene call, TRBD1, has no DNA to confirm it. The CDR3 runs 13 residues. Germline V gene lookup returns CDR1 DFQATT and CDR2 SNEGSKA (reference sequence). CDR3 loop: CSAGAGVGEKLFF.